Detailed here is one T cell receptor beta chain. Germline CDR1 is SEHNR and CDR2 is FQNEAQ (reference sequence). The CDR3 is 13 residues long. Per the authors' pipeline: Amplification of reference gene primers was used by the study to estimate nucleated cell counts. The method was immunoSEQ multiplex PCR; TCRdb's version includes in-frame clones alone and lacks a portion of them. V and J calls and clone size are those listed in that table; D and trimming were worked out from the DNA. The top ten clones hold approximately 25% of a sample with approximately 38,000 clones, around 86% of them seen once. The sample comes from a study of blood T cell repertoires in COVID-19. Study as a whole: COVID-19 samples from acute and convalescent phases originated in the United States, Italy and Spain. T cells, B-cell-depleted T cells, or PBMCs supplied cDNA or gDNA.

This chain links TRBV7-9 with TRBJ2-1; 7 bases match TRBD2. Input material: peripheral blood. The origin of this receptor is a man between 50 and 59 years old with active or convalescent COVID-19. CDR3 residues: CAYGTKSYNEQFF. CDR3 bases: TGTGCGTACGGGACTAAGTCCTACAATGAGCAGTTCTTC.